This T cell receptor beta chain was retrieved from a study of blood T cell repertoires in COVID-19. The CDR3 length is 13 residues. V was trimmed by 4 bases and J by 4 bases, leaving 10 bases between them. CDR1 is SGHTA, CDR2 FQGTGA, per germline. Generated by immunoSEQ multiplex PCR, the TCRdb table keeps only in-frame clones and is missing some. This table holds around 57,000 clones, about 90% found once. The sequence was collected from a human donor in a cohort sampled during active COVID-19. The chain uses TRBV7-3 and TRBJ2-5; D may be TRBD2 (6 bases). The source material was peripheral blood. CDR3 in DNA: TGTGCCAGCAGCTCTAGCGTGGGAGAGACCCAGTACTTC. Its protein is CASSSSVGETQYF. The variable domain in full, completed from reference TRBV7-3 and TRBJ2-5, reads GAGVSQTPSNKVTEKGKYVELRCDPISGHTALYWYRQSLGQGPEFLIYFQGTGAADDSGLPNDRFFAVRPEGSVSTLKIQRTERGDSAVYLCASSSSVGETQYFGPGTRLLVL.